Presented here are 17 T cell receptor beta chains from one specimen sequenced in a study of blood T cell repertoires in COVID-19. The table came from immunoSEQ multiplex PCR; TCRdb's copy has only in-frame clones and leaves some out. The data contain 250,000 or so clones, about 85% of them singletons. The specimen was peripheral blood. The receptors stem from a man aged 55 to 70 with acute or convalescent COVID-19.

The CDR3, as DNA: TGTGCTAGTGGGCGGACTAGCGGAACATACGAGCAGTACTTC. Its translation is CASGRTSGTYEQYF. V and J are TRBV12-5 and TRBJ2-7; TRBD2 aligns across 10 bases. The J segment lost 4 bases and the V segment lost 6 bases, leaving 6 bases of the junction unmatched. The CDR3 is 14 residues long. The germline CDR1 and CDR2 sequences are LGHNT and FRNRAP.

This clone was observed a few times. The V and J genes are TRBV7-2 and TRBJ2-6; D gene uncertain. This CDR3 is built from 15 residues. V gave up 4 bases and J gave up 4 bases, with 11 bases separating them. Germline CDR1 is SGHTA and CDR2 is FQGNSA. CDR3 nucleotide sequence: TGTGCCAGCAGCTCAGGCCTCTGGGGGGCCAACGTCCTGACTTTC. Its protein is CASSSGLWGANVLTF.

V gene TRBV4-2 combines with J gene TRBJ2-7; TRBD2 matches 7 bases. CDR1 and CDR2 from the germline V gene are LGHNA and YNFKEQ. CDR3 size: 16 residues. Trimming at V came to 0 bases and at J to 2 bases, leaving 7 bases not matched to a gene. CDR3 DNA: TGTGCCAGCAGCCAAGATTTCGCTAGCGGAGCCTACGAGCAGTACTTC. Translation gives CASSQDFASGAYEQYF.

V gene TRBV9 combines with J gene TRBJ2-3, with D tentatively TRBD2 (6 bases). Germline-derived CDR1 and CDR2 are SGDLS and YYNGEE. The CDR3 is made up of 15 amino acids. V gave up 2 bases and J gave up 1 base, with 11 bases separating them. The CDR3 is CASSVRTGGTDTQYF. CDR3 coding DNA: TGTGCCAGCAGCGTCCGGACGGGGGGCACAGATACGCAGTATTTT.

The chain couples TRBV7-9 to TRBJ2-5, with 8 nucleotides matching TRBD1. The CDR3 has 16 amino acids. Germline values: CDR1 SEHNR, CDR2 FQNEAQ (reference sequence). J gave up 4 bases and V 3 bases, and 10 bases lay outside the gene matches. DNA for the CDR3: TGTGCCAGCAGCTTTCGTACAGGGGGGAAAGGAGAGACCCAGTACTTC. Translated: CASSFRTGGKGETQYF.

This clone was seen more than once but under ten times. The rearrangement uses TRBV7-6 and TRBJ1-3, with 7 bases aligning to TRBD1. Looked up from germline, CDR1 is SGHVS and CDR2 is FNYEAQ. This CDR3 comprises 14 residues. Trimming took 4 bases from V and 10 from J; bases not matched to a gene: 10. The CDR3 region has the DNA TGTGCCAGCAGCTCCTGGACAGGTCAGGGTACCATATATTTT. As protein: CASSSWTGQGTIYF.

V is TRBV9 and J is TRBJ2-7; 7 nucleotides align to TRBD2. This CDR3 is 15 amino acids long. CDR1 is SGDLS, CDR2 YYNGEE, per germline. Trimming removed 4 bases from V and 6 bases from J; junction bases left unmatched: 13. The CDR3 DNA follows: TGTGCCAGCAGCCCACGACTAGCAGGCGTTTCCGAGCAGTACTTC. Translation: CASSPRLAGVSEQYF. Full variable domain (remainder filled in from reference TRBV9 and TRBJ2-7): DSGVTQTPKHLITATGQRVTLRCSPRSGDLSVYWYQQSLDQGLQFLIQYYNGEERAKGNILERFSAQQFPDLHSELNLSSLELGDSALYFCASSPRLAGVSEQYFGPGTRLTVT.

This clone was counted only a few times. The rearrangement joins TRBV6-5 to TRBJ2-1; 11 nucleotides align to TRBD1. Per germline, CDR1 MNHEY and CDR2 SVGAGI. Trimming at V came to 10 bases and at J to 8 bases, leaving 10 bases not matched to a gene. CDR3 length equals 14 residues. CDR3 region: CATSGTGGLDEQFF. DNA for the CDR3: TGTGCCACTTCAGGGACAGGGGGTTTGGATGAGCAGTTCTTC.

This clone has at least ten counts. The chain employs TRBV28 and TRBJ1-2, with D maybe TRBD1 (5 bases). Trimming took 6 bases from V and 8 from J, leaving 28 bases between them. CDR3 length: 17 residues. Germline lookup yields CDR1 MDHEN and CDR2 SYDVKM. CDR3 sequence reads: CASRPESGAQDVAGYTF. Here the CDR3 DNA reads TGTGCCAGCAGACCTGAGAGTGGGGCACAGGATGTGGCCGGCTACACCTTC.

The rearrangement links TRBV6-4 to TRBJ1-2; TRBD1 aligns across 9 bases. V shed 6 bases and J 0 bases; nucleotides not matched to a gene: 8. The CDR3 consists of 16 residues. Looked up from germline, CDR1 is MRHNA and CDR2 is SNTAGT. This CDR3 reads CASSGQGPSSNYGYTF. The CDR3 coding sequence is TGTGCCAGCAGCGGACAGGGGCCCTCATCTAACTATGGCTACACCTTC.

The chain employs TRBV27 and TRBJ2-1, with 8 bases identical to TRBD1. Germline V lookup: CDR1 MNHEY, CDR2 SMNVEV (reference sequence). Trimming at V came to 7 bases and at J to 5 bases, leaving 13 bases not matched to a gene. This CDR3 has 16 residues. The CDR3: CASIPGRDRSNNEQFF. In DNA, the CDR3 is TGTGCCAGCATCCCTGGGCGGGACAGGTCCAACAATGAGCAGTTCTTC.

V usage is TRBV7-8 and J usage is TRBJ2-2; 10 bases are shared with TRBD1. This CDR3 spans 17 amino acids. Germline V lookup: CDR1 SGHVS, CDR2 FQNEAQ. Germline trimming cut 6 bases from V and 5 bases from J; bases unmatched to any gene: 12. The CDR3 sequence is CASSNIPGQGNTGELFF. The CDR3 nucleotides are TGTGCCAGCAGTAATATTCCGGGACAGGGGAATACCGGGGAGCTGTTTTTT.

J is TRBJ2-3 and V is TRBV7-2, with 7 bases that match TRBD2. V shed 5 bases, J shed 0 bases, and the junction held 5 bases outside the gene matches. The CDR3 totals 15 residues. Looked up from germline, CDR1 is SGHTA and CDR2 is FQGNSA. The CDR3 region is CASSRDYLSTDTQYF. The CDR3 nucleotides are TGTGCCAGCAGCCGGGACTACCTAAGCACAGATACGCAGTATTTT.

The chain joins TRBV3-1 (or the pseudogene TRBV3-2) to TRBJ2-3, with 7 bases that match TRBD2. The ends lost 3 bases at V and 4 bases at J; junction bases unmatched: 4. The germline CDR1 and CDR2 sequences are LGHDT and YNNKEL (reference sequence). The CDR3 has 14 amino acids. CDR3 DNA sequence: TGTGCCAGCAGCCACGGACTAGGTTCAGATACGCAGTATTTT. It translates to CASSHGLGSDTQYF.

V gene TRBV6-5 combines with J gene TRBJ2-1; 12 bases map to TRBD2. The germline CDR1 and CDR2 sequences are MNHEY and SVGAGI. This CDR3 has 15 residues. V dropped 6 bases and J dropped 6; count of bases not matched to a gene: 6. CDR3 residues: CASSSGTSGFNEQFF. CDR3 sequence (DNA): TGTGCCAGCAGCTCCGGGACTAGCGGGTTCAATGAGCAGTTCTTC.

The gene calls are TRBV2 and TRBJ1-3; 9 positions agree with TRBD1. Germline lookup yields CDR1 SNHLY and CDR2 FYNNEI. This CDR3 contains 15 residues. V dropped 10 bases and J dropped 0; count of bases not matched to a gene: 7. CDR3 in amino acids: CATQGQGYSGNTIYF. In nucleotides, the CDR3 is TGTGCCACCCAGGGACAGGGCTACTCTGGAAACACCATATATTTT.

The chain employs TRBV9 and TRBJ1-3; a weak D match, TRBD1 (5 bases). The germline V gene has CDR1 SGDLS and CDR2 YYNGEE. The V end lost 0 bases, the J end lost 10 bases, and 14 bases lay between the germline ends. CDR3 size: 14 residues. In nucleotides, the CDR3 is TGTGCCAGCAGCGTAGGCCAGGGATCGGAGACCATATATTTT. It encodes CASSVGQGSETIYF.